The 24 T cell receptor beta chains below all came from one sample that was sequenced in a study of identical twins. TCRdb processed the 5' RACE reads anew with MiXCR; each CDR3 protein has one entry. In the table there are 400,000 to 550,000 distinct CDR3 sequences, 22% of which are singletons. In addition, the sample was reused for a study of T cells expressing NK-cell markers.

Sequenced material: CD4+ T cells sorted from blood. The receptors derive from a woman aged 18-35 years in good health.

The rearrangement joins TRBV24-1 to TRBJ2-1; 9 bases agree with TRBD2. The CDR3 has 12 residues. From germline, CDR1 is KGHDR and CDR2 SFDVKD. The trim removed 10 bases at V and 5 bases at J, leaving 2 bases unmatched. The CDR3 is CATLAGDNEQFF. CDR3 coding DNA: TGTGCCACATTAGCGGGAGACAATGAGCAGTTCTTC.

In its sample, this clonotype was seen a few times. This chain's CDR3 is CASSLPGGNQPQHF. The CDR3 DNA reads as TGTGCCAGCTCGCTACCGGGAGGCAATCAGCCCCAGCATTTT. The genes are TRBV18 and TRBJ1-5; D is undetermined. Germline CDR1 KGHSH, CDR2 LQKENI. The CDR3 is 14 residues long. V was clipped by 6 bases and J by 2 bases, with 11 bases between them.

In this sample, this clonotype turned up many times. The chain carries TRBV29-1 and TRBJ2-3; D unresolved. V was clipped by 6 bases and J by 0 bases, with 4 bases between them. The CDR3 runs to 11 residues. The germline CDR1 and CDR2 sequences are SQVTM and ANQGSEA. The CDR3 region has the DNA TGCAGCGTGGCGAGCACAGATACGCAGTATTTT. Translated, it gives CSVASTDTQYF.

The CDR3 reads CASSSDPNTDTQYF. CDR3 coding DNA: TGCGCCAGCAGCTCCGACCCCAACACAGATACGCAGTATTTT. This sequence joins TRBV5-1 and TRBJ2-3, with D hard to call. Per germline, CDR1 SGHRS and CDR2 YFSETQ. CDR3 length: 14 residues. Trimming took off 3 bases at V and 2 bases at J, with 10 bases between the two ends.

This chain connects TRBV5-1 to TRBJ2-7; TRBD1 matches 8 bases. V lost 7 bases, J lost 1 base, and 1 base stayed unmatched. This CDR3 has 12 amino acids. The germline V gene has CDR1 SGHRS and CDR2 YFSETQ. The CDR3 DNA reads TGCGCCAGCGGGGACAGGTCCTACGAGCAGTACTTC. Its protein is CASGDRSYEQYF.

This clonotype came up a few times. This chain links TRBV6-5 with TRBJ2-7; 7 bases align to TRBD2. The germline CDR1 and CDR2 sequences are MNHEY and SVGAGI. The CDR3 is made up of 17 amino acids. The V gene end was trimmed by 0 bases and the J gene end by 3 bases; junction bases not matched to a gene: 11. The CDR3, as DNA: TGTGCCAGCAGTTACTCGTTTAGGGAGGGTTGGGTCTACGAGCAGTACTTC. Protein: CASSYSFREGWVYEQYF.

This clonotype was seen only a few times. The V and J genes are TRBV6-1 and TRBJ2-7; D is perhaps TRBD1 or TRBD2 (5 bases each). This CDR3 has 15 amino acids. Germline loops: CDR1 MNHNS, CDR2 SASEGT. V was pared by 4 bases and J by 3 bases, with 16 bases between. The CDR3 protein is CASSVTGTARYEQYF. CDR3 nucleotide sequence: TGTGCCAGCAGTGTTACCGGGACGGCCCGCTACGAGCAGTACTTC.

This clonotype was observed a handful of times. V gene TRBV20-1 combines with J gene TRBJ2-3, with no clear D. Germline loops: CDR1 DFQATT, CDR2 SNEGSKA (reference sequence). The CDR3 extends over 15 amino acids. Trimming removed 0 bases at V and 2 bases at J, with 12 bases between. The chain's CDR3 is CSARDSGAYTDTQYF. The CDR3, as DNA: TGCAGTGCTAGAGATTCCGGAGCCTACACAGATACGCAGTATTTT.

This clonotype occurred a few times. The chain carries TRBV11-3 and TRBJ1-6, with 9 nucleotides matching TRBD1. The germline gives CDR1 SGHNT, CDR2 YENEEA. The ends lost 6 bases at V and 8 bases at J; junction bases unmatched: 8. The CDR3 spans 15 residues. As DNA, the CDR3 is TGTGCCAGCAGATCCACCGGGACAGGGCATTCACCCCTCCACTTT. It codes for CASRSTGTGHSPLHF.

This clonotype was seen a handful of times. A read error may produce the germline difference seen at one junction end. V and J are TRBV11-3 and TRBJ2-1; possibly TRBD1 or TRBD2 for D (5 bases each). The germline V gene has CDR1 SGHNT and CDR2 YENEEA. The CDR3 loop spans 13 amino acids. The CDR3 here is CASSLDLGTEQFF. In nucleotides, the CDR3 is TGTGCCAGCAGCCTAGATCTCGGGACTGAGCAGTTCTTC.

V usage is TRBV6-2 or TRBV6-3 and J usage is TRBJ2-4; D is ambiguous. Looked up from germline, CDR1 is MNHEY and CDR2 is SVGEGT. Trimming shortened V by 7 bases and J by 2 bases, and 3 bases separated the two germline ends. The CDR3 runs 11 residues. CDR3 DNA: TGTGCCAGCAAGACCAAAAACATTCAGTACTTC. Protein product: CASKTKNIQYF.

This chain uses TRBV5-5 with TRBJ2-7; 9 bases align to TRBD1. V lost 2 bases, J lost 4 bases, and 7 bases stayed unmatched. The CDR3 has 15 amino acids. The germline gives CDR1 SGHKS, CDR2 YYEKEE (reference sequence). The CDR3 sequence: CASSLQPGTGYEQYF. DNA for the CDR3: TGTGCCAGCAGCTTACAACCCGGGACAGGGTACGAGCAGTACTTC.

The chain's CDR3 is CASSQDPWGQRDFNEQFF. In nucleotides, the CDR3 is TGCGCCAGCAGCCAAGATCCCTGGGGGCAGCGGGATTTCAATGAGCAGTTCTTC. The rearrangement links TRBV4-3 to TRBJ2-1; a possible D gene is TRBD2 (7 bases). Per germline, CDR1 LGHNA and CDR2 YSLEER. V was cut by 0 bases and J by 6 bases, with 21 bases left in between. This CDR3 has 18 residues.

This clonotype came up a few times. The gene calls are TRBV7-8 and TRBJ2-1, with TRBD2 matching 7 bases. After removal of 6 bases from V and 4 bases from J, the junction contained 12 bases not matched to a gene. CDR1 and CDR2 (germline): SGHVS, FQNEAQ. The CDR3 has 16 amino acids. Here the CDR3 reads CASRQTGGHTYNEQFF. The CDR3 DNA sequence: TGTGCCAGCAGACAAACGGGAGGACACACTTACAATGAGCAGTTCTTC.

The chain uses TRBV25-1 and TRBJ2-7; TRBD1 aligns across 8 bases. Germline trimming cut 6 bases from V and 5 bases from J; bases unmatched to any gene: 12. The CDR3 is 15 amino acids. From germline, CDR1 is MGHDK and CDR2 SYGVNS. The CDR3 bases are TGTGCCAGCAGGAGATATGGACAGGGACGCAACGAGCAGTACTTC. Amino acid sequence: CASRRYGQGRNEQYF.

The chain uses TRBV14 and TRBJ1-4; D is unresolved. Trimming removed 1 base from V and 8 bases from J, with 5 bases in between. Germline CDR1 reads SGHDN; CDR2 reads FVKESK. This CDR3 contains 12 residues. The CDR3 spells CASSQVGEKLFF. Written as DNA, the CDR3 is TGTGCCAGCAGCCAAGTAGGGGAAAAACTGTTTTTT.

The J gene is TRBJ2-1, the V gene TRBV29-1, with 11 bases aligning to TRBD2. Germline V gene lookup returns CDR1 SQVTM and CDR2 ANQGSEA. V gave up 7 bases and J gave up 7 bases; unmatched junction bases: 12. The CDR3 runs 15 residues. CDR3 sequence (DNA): TGCAGCGCCGGGGGGGCTAGCGGGAGGCCGAATGAGCAGTTCTTC. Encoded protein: CSAGGASGRPNEQFF.

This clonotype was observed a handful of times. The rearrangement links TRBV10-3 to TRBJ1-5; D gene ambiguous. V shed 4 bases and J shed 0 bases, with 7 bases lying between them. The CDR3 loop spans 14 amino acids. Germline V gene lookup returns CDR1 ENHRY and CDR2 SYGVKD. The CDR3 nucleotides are TGTGCCATCAGTGCCATGGTTAGCAATCAGCCCCAGCATTTT. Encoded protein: CAISAMVSNQPQHF.

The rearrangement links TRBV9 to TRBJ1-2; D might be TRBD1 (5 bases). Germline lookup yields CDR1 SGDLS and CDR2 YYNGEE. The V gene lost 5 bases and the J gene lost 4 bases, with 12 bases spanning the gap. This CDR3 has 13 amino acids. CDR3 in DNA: TGTGCCAGCAGGGGAGGGGACCCCTATGGCTACACCTTC. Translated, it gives CASRGGDPYGYTF.

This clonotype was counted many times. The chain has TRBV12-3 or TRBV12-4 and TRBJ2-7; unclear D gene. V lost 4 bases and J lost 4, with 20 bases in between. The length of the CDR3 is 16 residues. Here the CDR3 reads CASSSNMGYGFYEQYF. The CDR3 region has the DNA TGTGCCAGCAGTTCCAACATGGGCTATGGGTTTTACGAGCAGTACTTC.

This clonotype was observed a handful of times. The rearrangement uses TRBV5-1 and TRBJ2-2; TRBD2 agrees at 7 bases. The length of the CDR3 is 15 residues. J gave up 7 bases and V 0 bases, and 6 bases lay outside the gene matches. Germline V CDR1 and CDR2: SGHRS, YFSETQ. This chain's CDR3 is CASSLVAGGIGELFF. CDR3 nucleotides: TGCGCCAGCAGCTTGGTAGCGGGTGGAATCGGGGAGCTGTTTTTT.

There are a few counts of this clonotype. CDR3 amino acids: CASSRAGLPTHEQYF. The CDR3 nucleotides read TGTGCCAGCAGCCGCGCGGGACTCCCCACTCACGAGCAGTACTTC. V is TRBV3-1 and J is TRBJ2-7, with D perhaps TRBD2 (6 bases). The germline V gene encodes CDR1 LGHDT and CDR2 YNNKEL (reference sequence). Trimming pared 4 bases from V and 5 bases from J, leaving 18 bases between. This CDR3 comprises 15 residues.

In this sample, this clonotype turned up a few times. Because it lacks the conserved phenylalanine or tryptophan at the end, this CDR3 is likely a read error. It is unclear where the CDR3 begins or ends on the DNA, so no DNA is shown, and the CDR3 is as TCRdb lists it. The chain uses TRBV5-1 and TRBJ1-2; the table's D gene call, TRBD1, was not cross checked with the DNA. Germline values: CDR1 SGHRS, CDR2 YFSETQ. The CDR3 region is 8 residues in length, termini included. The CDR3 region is CASSRTGV.

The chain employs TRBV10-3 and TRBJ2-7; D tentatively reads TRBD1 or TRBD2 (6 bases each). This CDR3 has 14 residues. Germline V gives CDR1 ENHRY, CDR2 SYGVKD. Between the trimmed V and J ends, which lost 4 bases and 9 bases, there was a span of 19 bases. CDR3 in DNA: TGTGCCATCAGTGGAGGGGGGCAGCCACTTTGGCAGTACTTC. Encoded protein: CAISGGGQPLWQYF.